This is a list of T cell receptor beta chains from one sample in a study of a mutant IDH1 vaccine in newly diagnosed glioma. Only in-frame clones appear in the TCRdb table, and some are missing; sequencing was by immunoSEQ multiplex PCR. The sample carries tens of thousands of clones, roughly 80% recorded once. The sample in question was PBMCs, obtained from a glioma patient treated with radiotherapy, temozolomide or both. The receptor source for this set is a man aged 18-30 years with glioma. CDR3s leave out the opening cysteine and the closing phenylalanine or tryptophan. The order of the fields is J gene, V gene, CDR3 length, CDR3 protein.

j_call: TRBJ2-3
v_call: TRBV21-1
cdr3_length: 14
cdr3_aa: ASSPQASGGEDTQY

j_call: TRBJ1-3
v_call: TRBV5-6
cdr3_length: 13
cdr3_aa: ASSVPGEPGNTIY

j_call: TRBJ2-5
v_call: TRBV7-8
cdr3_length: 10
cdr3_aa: ASSLGWETQY

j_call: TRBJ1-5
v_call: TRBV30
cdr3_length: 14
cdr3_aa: AWSTSTGSLNQPQH

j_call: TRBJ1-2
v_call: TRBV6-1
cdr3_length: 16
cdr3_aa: ASSEQIGGILANYGYT

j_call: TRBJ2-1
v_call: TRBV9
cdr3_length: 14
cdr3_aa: ASSVVGTSGDNEQF

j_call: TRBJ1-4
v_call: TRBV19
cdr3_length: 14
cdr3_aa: ASSSWDRGSNEKLF

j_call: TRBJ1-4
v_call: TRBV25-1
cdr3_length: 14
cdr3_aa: ASSPHYRASGEKLF

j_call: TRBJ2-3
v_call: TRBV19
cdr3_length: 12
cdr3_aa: ASSIAGGTDTQY

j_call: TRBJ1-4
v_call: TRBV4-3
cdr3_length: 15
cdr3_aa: ASSQPRAGTGLEKLF

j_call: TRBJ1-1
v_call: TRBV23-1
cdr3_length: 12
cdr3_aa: ASSQFRGDPEAF

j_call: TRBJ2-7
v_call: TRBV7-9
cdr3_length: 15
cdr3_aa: ASSPPLMVVSAYEQY

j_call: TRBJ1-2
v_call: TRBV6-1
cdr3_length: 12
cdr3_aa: ASSVGRGIYGYT